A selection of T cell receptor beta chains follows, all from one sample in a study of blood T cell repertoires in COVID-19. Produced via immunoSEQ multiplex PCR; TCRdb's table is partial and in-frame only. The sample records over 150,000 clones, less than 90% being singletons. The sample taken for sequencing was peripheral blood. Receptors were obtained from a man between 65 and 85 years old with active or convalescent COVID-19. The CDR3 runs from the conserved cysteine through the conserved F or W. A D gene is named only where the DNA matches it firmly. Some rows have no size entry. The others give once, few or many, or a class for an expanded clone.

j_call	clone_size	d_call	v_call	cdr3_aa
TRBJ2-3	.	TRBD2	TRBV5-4	CASSLGLAGGPPDTQYF
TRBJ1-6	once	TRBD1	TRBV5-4	CASSKGQGNSPLHF
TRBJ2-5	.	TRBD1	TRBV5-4	CASSTTGVVETQYF
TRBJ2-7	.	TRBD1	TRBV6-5	CASSPGSRGYEQYF
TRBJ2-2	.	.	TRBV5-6	CASSNARGSGELFF
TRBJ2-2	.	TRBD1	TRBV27	CASSPRGPGELFF
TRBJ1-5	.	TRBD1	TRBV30	CAWSGTGDSNQPQHF
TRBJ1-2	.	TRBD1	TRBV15	CATSPRSRTGPNYGYTF
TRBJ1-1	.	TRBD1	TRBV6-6	CAGQRQGNTEAFF
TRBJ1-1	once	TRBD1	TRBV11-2	CASSLIGGHNRPNTEAFF
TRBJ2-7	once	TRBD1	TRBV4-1	CASSVRTGTYEQYF
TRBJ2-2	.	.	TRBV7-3	CASSASPGPGELFF
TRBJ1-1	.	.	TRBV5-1	CASSFGTSLEAFF
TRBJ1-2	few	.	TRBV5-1	CASSLAPGASNYGYTF
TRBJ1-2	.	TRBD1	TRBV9	CASTGQGANYGYTF
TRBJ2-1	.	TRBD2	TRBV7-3	CASSLIGLAGDNEQFF
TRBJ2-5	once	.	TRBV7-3	CASSRGEGVGRETQYF
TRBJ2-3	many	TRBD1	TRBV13	CASSPTPSGTGVADTQYF
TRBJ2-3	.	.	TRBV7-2	CASSTYTDTQYF
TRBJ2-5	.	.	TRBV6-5	CASRERPRETQYF
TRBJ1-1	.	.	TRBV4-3	CASSRVGATEAFF